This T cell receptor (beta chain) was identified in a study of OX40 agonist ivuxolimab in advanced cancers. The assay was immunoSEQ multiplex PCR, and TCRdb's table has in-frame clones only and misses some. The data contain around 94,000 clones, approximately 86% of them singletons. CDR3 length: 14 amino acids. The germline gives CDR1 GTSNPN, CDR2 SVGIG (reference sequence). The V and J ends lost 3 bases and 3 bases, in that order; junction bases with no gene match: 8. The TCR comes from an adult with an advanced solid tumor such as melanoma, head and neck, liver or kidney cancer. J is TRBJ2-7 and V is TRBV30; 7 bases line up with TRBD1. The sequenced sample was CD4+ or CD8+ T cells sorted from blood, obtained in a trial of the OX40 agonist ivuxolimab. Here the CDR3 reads CAWRRQGPHYEQYF. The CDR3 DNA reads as TGTGCCTGGAGGAGACAGGGCCCCCACTACGAGCAGTACTTC.